This TCR beta chain was sequenced during a study of blood T cell repertoires in COVID-19. Study information: From T cells, B-cell-depleted T cells, or PBMCs came the material, which was cDNA or gDNA.

Repertoires were generated with immunoSEQ multiplex PCR, while TCRdb's copy carries only in-frame clones and drops some. The sample carries approximately 440,000 clones, about 91% recorded once. Trimming took 7 bases from V and 8 from J; bases not matched to a gene: 12. Germline V CDR1 and CDR2: LNHDA, SQIVND (reference sequence). The CDR3 sequence is 15 residues long. Patients of the Seattle cohort, enrolled during active infection, were followed longitudinally. This TCR came from a woman aged 45-59 years with COVID-19, enrolled during active disease. The sample comprised peripheral blood. The chain combines TRBV19 with TRBJ1-2; 11 bases align to TRBD1. This CDR3 reads CASNLGTGGNKGYTF. CDR3 in DNA: TGTGCCAGTAACCTCGGGACAGGGGGGAATAAGGGCTACACCTTC.